Presented here are 4 T cell receptor beta chains from one specimen sequenced in a study of vaccination and CD4 T cells after COVID-19 (dated by TCRdb to between 2021 and 2023). Their recognized antigens are unknown. The library was obtained by PCR. The listed sequencing device is Illumina iSeq 100. DNA from cultured CD4+ T cells was subjected to TCR sequencing with the Oncomine TCR Beta short-read assay at the Johns Hopkins FTIC core. TCRdb reprocessing: public reads trimmed at Q25 with fastp, clones called with MiXCR, in-frame beta chains kept. Rows are combined by CDR3 protein, so each entry shows the most common genes and DNA. For this sample the table gives under 20,000 distinct CDR3 sequences, of which approximately 42% were detected only once. The ten largest clones take up about 26% of the sample. The sample's treatment or condition label is to be understood as: roughly ten-day PBMC culture with coronavirus spike peptide pools or control peptides (ViraFEST assay).

Sample: CD4+ T cells from blood, cultured in vitro, taken before SARS-CoV-2 vaccination. The receptor set was obtained from a human donor who received a COVID-19 vaccine.

This clonotype was recorded only once. The V and J genes are TRBV19 and TRBJ2-1, with D tentatively TRBD2 (6 bases). Germline V lookup: CDR1 LNHDA, CDR2 SQIVND (reference sequence). There are 17 residues in the CDR3. Trimming removed 7 bases at V and 6 bases at J, with 25 bases between. The CDR3 reads CASTPTPGTPIFNEQFF. The CDR3 DNA follows: TGTGCCAGTACCCCAACGCCGGGGACTCCCATTTTCAATGAGCAGTTCTTC.

This clonotype was counted once. This rearrangement joins TRBV4-2 to TRBJ2-1; 9 bases match TRBD2. The ends lost 5 bases at V and 5 bases at J; junction bases unmatched: 13. CDR3 length: 17 residues. From germline, CDR1 is LGHNA and CDR2 YNFKEQ. CDR3 nucleotide sequence: TGTGCCAGCAGCATAAGGGTGGGTAGCGGGGGCCACAATGAGCAGTTCTTC. Encoded protein: CASSIRVGSGGHNEQFF.

This clonotype was seen only a few times. The V gene is TRBV7-8, the J gene TRBJ2-1, with D uncertain. Trimming left V 1 base short and J 8 bases short, with 9 bases between. Germline V CDR1 and CDR2: SGHVS, FQNEAQ. This CDR3 region has 13 residues. CDR3 bases: TGTGCCAGCAGCTTAGGAGCTGGGGATGAGCAGTTCTTC. Its translation: CASSLGAGDEQFF.

The rearrangement links TRBV10-3 to TRBJ1-2; TRBD1 matches at 8 bases. The CDR3 runs 16 residues. Trimming took 6 bases from V and 2 from J; bases not matched to a gene: 11. Germline V lookup: CDR1 ENHRY, CDR2 SYGVKD. The CDR3 spells CAISATGTGGNYGYTF. The CDR3 DNA is TGTGCCATCAGCGCGACCGGGACAGGAGGAAACTATGGCTACACCTTC.